One and the same sample provided the 8 T cell receptor beta chains below, sequenced in a study of PD-L1 blockade in urothelial cancer. Only in-frame clones appear in the TCRdb table, and some are missing; sequencing was by immunoSEQ multiplex PCR. The sample includes around 50,000 clones, 75% to 90% of them seen just once. As to time point: pretreatment peripheral blood. The sample here was PBMCs, taken around atezolizumab (anti-PD-L1) treatment. The receptors were gathered from a man aged 45-60 years with urothelial cancer.

The V and J genes are TRBV9 and TRBJ2-7; maybe TRBD1 (6 bases). The CDR3 totals 15 residues. Trimming stripped 5 bases from V and 0 bases from J, with 15 bases between. Per germline, CDR1 SGDLS and CDR2 YYNGEE. CDR3 sequence reads: CASSSGTQTSYEQYF. CDR3 coding DNA: TGTGCCAGCAGTTCCGGGACACAAACCTCCTACGAGCAGTACTTC. Full variable domain (rest looked up from reference TRBV9 and TRBJ2-7): DSGVTQTPKHLITATGQRVTLRCSPRSGDLSVYWYQQSLDQGLQFLIQYYNGEERAKGNILERFSAQQFPDLHSELNLSSLELGDSALYFCASSSGTQTSYEQYFGPGTRLTVT.

The chain couples TRBV7-6 to TRBJ1-6; 8 positions agree with TRBD1. CDR1 is SGHVS, CDR2 FNYEAQ, per germline. The CDR3 totals 17 residues. V dropped 3 bases and J dropped 8; count of bases not matched to a gene: 12. The CDR3 region is CASSFGTGPMGDSPLHF. Here the CDR3 DNA reads TGTGCCAGCAGCTTCGGGACAGGACCAATGGGGGATTCACCCCTCCACTTT. The whole variable domain, remainder taken from reference TRBV7-6 and TRBJ1-6, is GAGVSQSPRYKVTKRGQDVALRCDPISGHVSLYWYRQALGQGPEFLTYFNYEAQQDKSGLPNDRFSAERPEGSISTLTIQRTEQRDSAMYRCASSFGTGPMGDSPLHFGNGTRLTVT.

This chain joins TRBV7-2 and TRBJ2-7; 7 bases agree with TRBD1. The V gene's germline CDR1 is SGHTA and CDR2 FQGNSA. J gave up 3 bases and V 0 bases, and 2 bases lay outside the gene matches. CDR3 size: 14 residues. CDR3 residues: CASSLAGTVYEQYF. CDR3 nucleotides: TGTGCCAGCAGCTTAGCCGGGACAGTCTACGAGCAGTACTTC.

As concerns this clone: Distinct nucleotide sequences in the sample also encode this CDR3. The CDR3 protein is CAWSVPRTGGNYGYTF. CDR3 nucleotides: TGTGCCTGGAGTGTACCCCGGACAGGGGGTAACTATGGCTACACCTTC. The chain couples TRBV30 to TRBJ1-2; 10 nucleotides align to TRBD1. After removal of 0 bases from V and 1 base from J, the junction contained 5 bases not matched to a gene. Germline V CDR1 and CDR2: GTSNPN, SVGIG (reference sequence). The CDR3 has 16 amino acids.

The chain links TRBV6-6 to TRBJ2-7; 7 bases line up with TRBD1. The CDR3 is made up of 14 amino acids. CDR1 and CDR2 (germline): MNHNY, SVGAGI (reference sequence). The ends lost 5 bases at V and 2 bases at J; junction bases unmatched: 6. The CDR3 coding sequence is TGTGCCAGCAGTACCTGGGACAGTACCTACGAGCAGTACTTC. Its translation is CASSTWDSTYEQYF.

The chain combines TRBV28 with TRBJ1-2; 8 nucleotides line up with TRBD1. Germline V gene lookup returns CDR1 MDHEN and CDR2 SYDVKM. The junction had 0 bases not matched to a gene; V was cut back by 0 bases and J by 3 bases. This CDR3 region has 14 residues. In DNA, the CDR3 is TGTGCCAGCAGTTTATGGACAGGGGACTATGGCTACACCTTC. Translation gives CASSLWTGDYGYTF.

This clone was counted a single time. The chain joins TRBV5-1 to TRBJ1-6; a weak D match, TRBD1 (6 bases). The V end lost 4 bases, the J end lost 5 bases, and 13 bases lay between the germline ends. Germline CDR1 reads SGHRS; CDR2 reads YFSETQ. The CDR3 extends over 15 amino acids. The CDR3 reads CASSPETGHNSPLHF. The CDR3 DNA sequence: TGCGCCAGCAGCCCTGAGACAGGCCATAATTCACCCCTCCACTTT.

J is TRBJ2-3 and V is TRBV5-4; 9 bases are a match to TRBD2. V was clipped by 4 bases and J by 1 base; unmatched bases: 1. This CDR3 is 14 amino acids long. Germline CDR1 is SGHNT and CDR2 is YYREEE (reference sequence). CDR3: CASSQREGTDTQYF. In DNA, the CDR3 is TGTGCCAGCAGCCAGCGGGAGGGCACAGATACGCAGTATTTT.